These T cell receptor beta chains were read from a single sample in a study of blood T cell repertoires in COVID-19. Profiled with immunoSEQ multiplex PCR; TCRdb holds only in-frame clones, not every one. The sample includes fewer than 250,000 clones, 88% of them seen just once. The sample consisted of peripheral blood. The receptors derive from a man aged 35 to 55 with acute or convalescent COVID-19. The CDR3 runs from the conserved cysteine through the conserved F or W. The D gene is left open where the match is weak. The size of a clone is reported for some rows only, either as once, few or many, or as a class for expanded clones.

V: TRBV29-1
size: few
J: TRBJ1-3
D: .
CDR3: CSVVGGRGNTIYF
DNA: TGCAGCGTTGTTGGAGGACGCGGAAACACCATATATTTT

V: TRBV5-1
size: few
J: TRBJ2-3
D: TRBD2
CDR3: CASSARGGGPTDTQYF
DNA: TGCGCCAGCAGCGCCCGTGGCGGGGGGCCGACGGATACGCAGTATTTT

V: TRBV7-9
size: .
J: TRBJ1-2
D: TRBD1
CDR3: CASSVTGVWGYTF
DNA: TGTGCCAGCAGCGTAACAGGGGTATGGGGCTACACCTTC

V: TRBV5-1
size: .
J: TRBJ2-5
D: TRBD1
CDR3: CASSYTGGGETQYF
DNA: TGCGCCAGCAGCTATACAGGGGGCGGAGAGACCCAGTACTTC

V: TRBV2
size: .
J: TRBJ2-6
D: TRBD2
CDR3: CASSGEAGGPGANVLTF
DNA: TGTGCCAGCAGTGGCGAAGCGGGGGGGCCTGGGGCCAACGTCCTGACTTTC

V: TRBV5-5
size: .
J: TRBJ2-1
D: TRBD2
CDR3: CASSFRTSKDNEQFF
DNA: TGTGCCAGCAGCTTTCGGACTAGCAAGGACAATGAGCAGTTCTTC

V: TRBV27
size: .
J: TRBJ2-7
D: TRBD1
CDR3: CASSLSWGPGQPYEQYF
DNA: TGTGCCAGCAGTTTATCGTGGGGCCCGGGACAGCCCTACGAGCAGTACTTC

V: TRBV29-1
size: .
J: TRBJ2-3
D: .
CDR3: CSVVYVGTHIPDTQYF
DNA: TGCAGCGTTGTTTACGTCGGGACTCACATACCAGATACGCAGTATTTT

V: TRBV7-2
size: once
J: TRBJ2-7
D: .
CDR3: CASKEAASSYEQYF
DNA: TGTGCCAGCAAAGAAGCCGCTAGCTCCTACGAGCAGTACTTC

V: TRBV13
size: .
J: TRBJ2-5
D: .
CDR3: CASSSALGEETQYF
DNA: TGTGCCAGCAGCTCCGCACTAGGAGAAGAGACCCAGTACTTC

V: TRBV30
size: .
J: TRBJ1-5
D: TRBD1
CDR3: CAWSVQGNQPQHF
DNA: TGTGCCTGGAGTGTACAGGGGAATCAGCCCCAGCATTTT

V: TRBV4-3
size: .
J: TRBJ2-1
D: .
CDR3: CASSQDPTSSYNEQFF
DNA: TGCGCCAGCAGCCAAGATCCTACGAGCTCCTACAATGAGCAGTTCTTC

V: TRBV2
size: .
J: TRBJ1-5
D: .
CDR3: CASSKDSGGNQPQHF
DNA: TGTGCCAGCAGCAAGGACTCGGGGGGCAATCAGCCCCAGCATTTT

V: TRBV2
size: few
J: TRBJ2-6
D: .
CDR3: CASSEVGGEPGANVLTF
DNA: TGTGCCAGCAGTGAGGTTGGGGGCGAACCTGGGGCCAACGTCCTGACTTTC

V: TRBV5-1
size: .
J: TRBJ1-1
D: .
CDR3: CASSSESRGYGTEAFF
DNA: TGCGCCAGCAGCTCGGAATCTCGAGGATACGGCACTGAAGCTTTCTTT

V: TRBV6-5
size: .
J: TRBJ2-6
D: TRBD1
CDR3: CASSYAGGSGANVLTF
DNA: TGTGCCAGCAGTTACGCAGGGGGCTCTGGGGCCAACGTCCTGACTTTC

V: TRBV6-5
size: .
J: TRBJ1-6
D: .
CDR3: CASRQGRNSPLHF
DNA: TGTGCCAGCAGACAGGGTCGAAATTCACCCCTCCACTTT

V: TRBV7-9
size: once
J: TRBJ2-3
D: TRBD2
CDR3: CASSSGLASDTQYF
DNA: TGTGCCAGCAGCTCCGGACTAGCATCAGATACGCAGTATTTT

V: TRBV7-8
size: once
J: TRBJ2-5
D: .
CDR3: CASSPKSGQETQYF
DNA: TGTGCCAGCAGCCCGAAGTCGGGACAAGAGACCCAGTACTTC

V: TRBV30
size: few
J: TRBJ1-1
D: .
CDR3: CAWSVRLGNTEAFF
DNA: TGTGCCTGGAGTGTACGACTCGGTAACACTGAAGCTTTCTTT

V: TRBV6-5
size: .
J: TRBJ1-1
D: TRBD1
CDR3: CASSPDRGNTEAFF
DNA: TGTGCCAGCAGTCCCGACAGGGGGAACACTGAAGCTTTCTTT

V: TRBV5-4
size: .
J: TRBJ1-6
D: TRBD1
CDR3: CASSYGQGYSPLHF
DNA: TGTGCCAGCAGCTACGGACAGGGTTACTCACCCCTCCACTTT

V: TRBV5-1
size: .
J: TRBJ1-2
D: .
CDR3: CASSLGRDGGYTF
DNA: TGCGCCAGCAGCTTGGGTCGTGACGGGGGCTACACCTTC

V: TRBV4-3
size: .
J: TRBJ2-3
D: .
CDR3: CASSQDGQWRDTQYF
DNA: TGCGCCAGCAGCCAAGATGGGCAATGGCGAGATACGCAGTATTTT

V: TRBV28
size: .
J: TRBJ2-1
D: TRBD1
CDR3: CASRRQGGDNEQFF
DNA: TGTGCCAGCAGGAGACAGGGTGGCGACAATGAGCAGTTCTTC

V: TRBV19
size: .
J: TRBJ1-2
D: .
CDR3: CASRGQLNYGYTF
DNA: TGTGCCAGTAGAGGACAGCTTAACTATGGCTACACCTTC

V: TRBV29-1
size: .
J: TRBJ2-7
D: TRBD1
CDR3: CSVREGGTGWYEQYF
DNA: TGCAGCGTCCGAGAAGGGGGGACAGGGTGGTACGAGCAGTACTTC

V: TRBV5-8
size: .
J: TRBJ1-2
D: .
CDR3: CASSLLQGDGYTF
DNA: TGTGCCAGCAGCTTGCTGCAGGGCGATGGCTACACCTTC

V: TRBV29-1
size: .
J: TRBJ2-1
D: .
CDR3: CSVGGAGDEQFF
DNA: TGCAGCGTTGGTGGGGCAGGGGATGAGCAGTTCTTC

V: TRBV18
size: .
J: TRBJ2-5
D: TRBD2
CDR3: CASSPIAGARETQYF
DNA: TGTGCCAGCTCACCGATAGCGGGAGCGAGGGAGACCCAGTACTTC

V: TRBV5-6
size: once
J: TRBJ2-7
D: .
CDR3: CASIRQGTYEQYF
DNA: TGTGCCAGCATCCGCCAGGGGACCTACGAGCAGTACTTC

V: TRBV12-3/TRBV12-4
size: .
J: TRBJ1-6
D: .
CDR3: CASSRGTPLHF
DNA: TGTGCCAGCAGCCGGGGGACACCCCTCCACTTT

V: TRBV28
size: .
J: TRBJ2-5
D: TRBD2
CDR3: CASRPTSAQETQYF
DNA: TGTGCCAGCAGGCCGACTAGCGCTCAAGAGACCCAGTACTTC

V: TRBV19
size: .
J: TRBJ2-1
D: .
CDR3: CASSIEGASYNEQFF
DNA: TGTGCCAGTAGTATAGAGGGAGCCTCCTACAATGAGCAGTTCTTC

V: TRBV9
size: .
J: TRBJ1-1
D: .
CDR3: CASSPRRGAGTEAFF
DNA: TGTGCCAGCAGCCCTCGGCGGGGGGCAGGGACTGAAGCTTTCTTT

V: TRBV5-1
size: .
J: TRBJ1-6
D: .
CDR3: CASSLTGEPSPLHF
DNA: TGCGCCAGCAGTTTGACAGGAGAACCTTCACCCCTCCACTTT

V: TRBV7-9
size: .
J: TRBJ2-3
D: TRBD2
CDR3: CASERLAGVEATQYF
DNA: TGTGCCAGCGAAAGGCTAGCGGGAGTGGAGGCTACGCAGTATTTT

V: TRBV2
size: once
J: TRBJ1-6
D: TRBD1
CDR3: CASSNRQGNSPLHF
DNA: TGTGCCAGCAGTAATCGACAGGGGAATTCACCCCTCCACTTT

V: TRBV7-9
size: .
J: TRBJ2-7
D: .
CDR3: CASSFALSYEQYF
DNA: TGTGCCAGCAGCTTCGCGCTCTCCTACGAGCAGTACTTC

V: TRBV5-1
size: .
J: TRBJ1-6
D: TRBD1
CDR3: CASSLQGENSPLHF
DNA: TGCGCCAGCAGCTTGCAGGGGGAAAATTCACCCCTCCACTTT

V: TRBV7-3
size: .
J: TRBJ2-2
D: TRBD2
CDR3: CASSLLAANTGELFF
DNA: TGTGCCAGCAGCTTACTAGCGGCCAACACCGGGGAGCTGTTTTTT

V: TRBV5-3
size: .
J: TRBJ2-7
D: TRBD1
CDR3: CARSPTRQGDPYEQYF
DNA: TGTGCCAGAAGCCCTACTCGACAGGGAGATCCCTACGAGCAGTACTTC

V: TRBV6-2/TRBV6-3
size: .
J: TRBJ2-3
D: TRBD2
CDR3: CASSPIPGTSGTLTDTQYF
DNA: TGTGCCAGCAGTCCCATCCCAGGGACTAGCGGTACCCTCACAGATACGCAGTATTTT

V: TRBV18
size: .
J: TRBJ2-1
D: .
CDR3: CASSPLTDNEQFF
DNA: TGTGCCAGCTCACCTCTGACAGACAATGAGCAGTTCTTC

V: TRBV29-1
size: .
J: TRBJ2-7
D: .
CDR3: CSALGGQDSYEQYF
DNA: TGCAGCGCTCTGGGCGGGCAGGACTCCTACGAGCAGTACTTC

V: TRBV5-1
size: .
J: TRBJ2-5
D: TRBD2
CDR3: CASSGGTSGGVSQETQYF
DNA: TGCGCCAGCAGCGGCGGGACTAGCGGGGGGGTGTCCCAAGAGACCCAGTACTTC

V: TRBV19
size: .
J: TRBJ1-5
D: .
CDR3: CASSIQGQPQHF
DNA: TGTGCCAGTAGTATACAGGGGCAGCCCCAGCATTTT

V: TRBV5-4
size: once
J: TRBJ2-3
D: .
CDR3: CASSFQEAAQYF
DNA: TGTGCCAGCAGCTTTCAAGAGGCCGCGCAGTATTTT

V: TRBV29-1
size: .
J: TRBJ2-1
D: .
CDR3: CSVLGQGRGQSYNEQFF
DNA: TGCAGCGTTCTCGGCCAGGGGCGGGGGCAATCCTACAATGAGCAGTTCTTC

V: TRBV28
size: .
J: TRBJ1-1
D: TRBD1
CDR3: CASSLMTGRGTEAFF
DNA: TGTGCCAGCAGCTTGATGACAGGGAGAGGCACTGAAGCTTTCTTT

V: TRBV5-1
size: .
J: TRBJ1-3
D: .
CDR3: CASSLDYRVNTIYF
DNA: TGCGCCAGCAGCTTGGATTACAGGGTAAACACCATATATTTT

V: TRBV5-1
size: .
J: TRBJ2-3
D: TRBD2
CDR3: CASSLGLAGEVDTQYF
DNA: TGCGCCAGCAGCCTGGGACTAGCGGGAGAGGTAGATACGCAGTATTTT

V: TRBV6-6
size: .
J: TRBJ2-3
D: TRBD2
CDR3: CASNGEGISTDTQYF
DNA: TGTGCCAGTAACGGGGAGGGGATTAGCACAGATACGCAGTATTTT

V: TRBV5-8
size: .
J: TRBJ1-1
D: .
CDR3: CASSLKRGGKNTEAFF
DNA: TGTGCCAGCAGCTTGAAACGGGGGGGCAAGAACACTGAAGCTTTCTTT

V: TRBV6-5
size: .
J: TRBJ2-1
D: TRBD1
CDR3: CASSYTGAGDEQFF
DNA: TGTGCCAGCAGTTATACAGGGGCAGGCGATGAGCAGTTCTTC

V: TRBV11-2
size: .
J: TRBJ2-7
D: TRBD2
CDR3: CASSLGSSGSYEQYF
DNA: TGTGCCAGCAGCCTAGGTTCTAGCGGCTCCTACGAGCAGTACTTC

V: TRBV30
size: .
J: TRBJ1-6
D: .
CDR3: CAWSVAVSPLHF
DNA: TGTGCCTGGAGTGTAGCCGTTTCACCCCTCCACTTT

V: TRBV2
size: .
J: TRBJ1-5
D: .
CDR3: CASRQLSNQPQHF
DNA: TGTGCCAGCAGACAGCTTAGCAATCAGCCCCAGCATTTT

V: TRBV29-1
size: .
J: TRBJ1-1
D: .
CDR3: CSACWGVDTEAFF
DNA: TGCAGCGCTTGCTGGGGGGTTGACACTGAAGCTTTCTTT

V: TRBV19
size: .
J: TRBJ2-7
D: .
CDR3: CASSPSDSFYEQYF
DNA: TGTGCCAGCAGCCCCTCGGACAGTTTCTACGAGCAGTACTTC